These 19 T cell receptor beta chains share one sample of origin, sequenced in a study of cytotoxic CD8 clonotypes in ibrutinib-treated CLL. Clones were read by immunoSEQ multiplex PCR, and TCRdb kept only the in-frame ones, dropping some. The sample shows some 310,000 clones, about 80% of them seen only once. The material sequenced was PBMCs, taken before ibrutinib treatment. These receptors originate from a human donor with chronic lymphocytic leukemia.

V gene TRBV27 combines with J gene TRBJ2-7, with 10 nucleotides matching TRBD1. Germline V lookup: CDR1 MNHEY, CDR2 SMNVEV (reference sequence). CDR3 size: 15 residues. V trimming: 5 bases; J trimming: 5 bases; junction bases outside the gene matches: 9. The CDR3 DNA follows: TGTGCCAGCAGTCGCCCCCGGGACAGGGGTGACGAGCAGTACTTC. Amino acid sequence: CASSRPRDRGDEQYF.

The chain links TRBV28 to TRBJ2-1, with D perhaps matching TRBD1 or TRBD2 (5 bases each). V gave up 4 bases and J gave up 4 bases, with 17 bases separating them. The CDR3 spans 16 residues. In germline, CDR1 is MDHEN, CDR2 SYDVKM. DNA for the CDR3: TGTGCCAGCAGTTCCCCGGACAATGGGGGATACAATGAGCAGTTCTTC. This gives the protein CASSSPDNGGYNEQFF. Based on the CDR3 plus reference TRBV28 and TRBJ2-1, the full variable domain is DVKVTQSSRYLVKRTGEKVFLECVQDMDHENMFWYRQDPGLGLRLIYFSYDVKMKEKGDIPEGYSVSREKKERFSLILESASTNQTSMYLCASSSPDNGGYNEQFFGPGTRLTVL.

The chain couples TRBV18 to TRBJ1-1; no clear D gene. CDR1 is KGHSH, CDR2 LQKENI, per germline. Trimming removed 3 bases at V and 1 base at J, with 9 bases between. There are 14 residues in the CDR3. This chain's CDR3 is CASSPMMGNTEAFF. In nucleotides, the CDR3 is TGTGCCAGCTCACCCATGATGGGGAACACTGAAGCTTTCTTT.

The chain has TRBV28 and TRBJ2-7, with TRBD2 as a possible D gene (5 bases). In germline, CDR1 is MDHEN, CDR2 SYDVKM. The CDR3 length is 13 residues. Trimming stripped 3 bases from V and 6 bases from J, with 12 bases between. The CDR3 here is CASSFVVGSEQYF. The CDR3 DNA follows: TGTGCCAGCAGTTTTGTGGTAGGGAGCGAGCAGTACTTC.

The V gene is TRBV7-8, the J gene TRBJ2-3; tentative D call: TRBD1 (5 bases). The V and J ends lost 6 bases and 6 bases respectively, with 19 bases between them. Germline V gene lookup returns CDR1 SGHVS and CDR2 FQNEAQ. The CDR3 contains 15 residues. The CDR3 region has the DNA TGTGCCAGCAGACAAAGGGGCGCGATGCCCGATACGCAGTATTTT. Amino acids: CASRQRGAMPDTQYF.

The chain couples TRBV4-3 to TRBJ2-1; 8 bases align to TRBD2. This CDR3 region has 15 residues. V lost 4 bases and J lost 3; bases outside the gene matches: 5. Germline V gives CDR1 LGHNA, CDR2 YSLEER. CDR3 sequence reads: CASSPWTSSYNEQFF. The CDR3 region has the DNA TGCGCCAGCAGCCCATGGACTAGCAGCTACAATGAGCAGTTCTTC.

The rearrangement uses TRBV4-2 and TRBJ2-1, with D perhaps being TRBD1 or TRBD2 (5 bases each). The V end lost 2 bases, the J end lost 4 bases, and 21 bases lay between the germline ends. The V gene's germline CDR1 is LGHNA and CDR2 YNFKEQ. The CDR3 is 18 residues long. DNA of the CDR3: TGTGCCAGCAGCCAACAGAAGGGACCACTACAAGGTTACAATGAGCAGTTCTTC. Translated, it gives CASSQQKGPLQGYNEQFF.

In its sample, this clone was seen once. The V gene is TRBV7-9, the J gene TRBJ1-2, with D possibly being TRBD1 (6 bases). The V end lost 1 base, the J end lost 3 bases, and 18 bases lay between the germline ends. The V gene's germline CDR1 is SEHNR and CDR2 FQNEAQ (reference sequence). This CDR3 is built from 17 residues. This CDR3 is CASSLEYAETGHYGYTF. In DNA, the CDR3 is TGTGCCAGCAGCTTAGAGTATGCCGAGACAGGTCACTATGGCTACACCTTC.

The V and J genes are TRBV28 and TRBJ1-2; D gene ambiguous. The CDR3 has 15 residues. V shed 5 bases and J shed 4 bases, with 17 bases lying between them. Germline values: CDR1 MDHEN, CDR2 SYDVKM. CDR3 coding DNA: TGTGCCAGCAGTACCCCTCCCGAGCGCGTCTATGGCTACACCTTC. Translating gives CASSTPPERVYGYTF.

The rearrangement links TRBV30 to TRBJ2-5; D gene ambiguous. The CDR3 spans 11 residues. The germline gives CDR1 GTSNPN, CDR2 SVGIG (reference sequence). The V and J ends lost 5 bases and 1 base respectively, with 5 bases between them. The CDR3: CAWGFQETQYF. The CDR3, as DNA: TGTGCCTGGGGGTTCCAAGAGACCCAGTACTTC.

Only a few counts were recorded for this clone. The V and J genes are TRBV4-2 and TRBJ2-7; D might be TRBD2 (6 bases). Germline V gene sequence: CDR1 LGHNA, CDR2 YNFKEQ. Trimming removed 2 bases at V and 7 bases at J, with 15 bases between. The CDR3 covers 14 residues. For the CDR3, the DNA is TGTGCCAGCAGCCAAACTAGACTAGTGAGGGAGCAGTACTTC. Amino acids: CASSQTRLVREQYF.

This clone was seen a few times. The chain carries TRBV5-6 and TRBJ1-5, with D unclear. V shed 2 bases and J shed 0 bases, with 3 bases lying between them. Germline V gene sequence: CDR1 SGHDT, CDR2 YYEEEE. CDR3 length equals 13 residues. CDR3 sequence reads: CASSFYSNQPQHF. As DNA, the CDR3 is TGTGCCAGCAGCTTTTATAGCAATCAGCCCCAGCATTTT. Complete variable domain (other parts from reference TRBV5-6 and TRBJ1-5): DAGVTQSPTHLIKTRGQQVTLRCSPKSGHDTVSWYQQALGQGPQFIFQYYEEEERQRGNFPDRFSGHQFPNYSSELNVNALLLGDSALYLCASSFYSNQPQHFGDGTRLSIL.

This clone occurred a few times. CDR3 in DNA: TGTGCCACCAGCAGAGATCGGATGGCGAACACTGAAGCTTTCTTT. Encoded protein: CATSRDRMANTEAFF. This chain links TRBV15 with TRBJ1-1; D is unclear. Trimming shortened V by 0 bases and J by 1 base, and 9 bases separated the two germline ends. Germline V gene data show CDR1 as LNHNV and CDR2 as YYDKDF (reference sequence). The CDR3 is 15 residues long. Together with reference TRBV15 and TRBJ1-1, the CDR3 gives the full variable domain: DAMVIQNPRYQVTQFGKPVTLSCSQTLNHNVMYWYQQKSSQAPKLLFHYYDKDFNNEADTPDNFQSRRPNTSFCFLDIRSPGLGDTAMYLCATSRDRMANTEAFFGQGTRLTVV.

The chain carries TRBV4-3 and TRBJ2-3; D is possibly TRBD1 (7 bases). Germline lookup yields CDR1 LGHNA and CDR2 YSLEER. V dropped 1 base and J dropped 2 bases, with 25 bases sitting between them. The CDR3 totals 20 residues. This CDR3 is CASSQVIGGVGSSDTDTQYF. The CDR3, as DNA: TGCGCCAGCAGCCAAGTTATAGGGGGCGTCGGGAGTAGTGACACAGATACGCAGTATTTT.

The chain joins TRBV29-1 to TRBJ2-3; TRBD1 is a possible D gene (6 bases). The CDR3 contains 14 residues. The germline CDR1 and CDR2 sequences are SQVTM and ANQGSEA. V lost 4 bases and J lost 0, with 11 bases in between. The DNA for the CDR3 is TGCAGCGTTGGAGGGGGTTCTAGCACAGATACGCAGTATTTT. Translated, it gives CSVGGGSSTDTQYF.

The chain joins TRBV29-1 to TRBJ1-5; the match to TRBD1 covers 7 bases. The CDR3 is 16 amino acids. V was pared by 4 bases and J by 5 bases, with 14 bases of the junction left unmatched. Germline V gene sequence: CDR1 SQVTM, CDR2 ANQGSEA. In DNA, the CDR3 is TGCAGCGTTGTCCACCAAATATATACAGGGGATCAGCCCCAGCATTTT. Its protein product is CSVVHQIYTGDQPQHF.

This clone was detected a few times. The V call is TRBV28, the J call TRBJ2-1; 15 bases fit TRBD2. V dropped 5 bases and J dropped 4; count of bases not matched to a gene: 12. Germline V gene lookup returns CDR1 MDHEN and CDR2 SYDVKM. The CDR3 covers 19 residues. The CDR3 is CASSTRTSGRAPSYNEQFF. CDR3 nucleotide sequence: TGTGCCAGCAGTACACGGACTAGCGGGAGGGCCCCGTCGTACAATGAGCAGTTCTTC.

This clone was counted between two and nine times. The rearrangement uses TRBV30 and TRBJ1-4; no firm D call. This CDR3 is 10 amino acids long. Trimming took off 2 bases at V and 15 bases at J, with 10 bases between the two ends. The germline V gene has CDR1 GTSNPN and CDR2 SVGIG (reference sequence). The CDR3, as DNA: TGTGCCTGGAGTACGGGGAGGATGTTTTTT. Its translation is CAWSTGRMFF.

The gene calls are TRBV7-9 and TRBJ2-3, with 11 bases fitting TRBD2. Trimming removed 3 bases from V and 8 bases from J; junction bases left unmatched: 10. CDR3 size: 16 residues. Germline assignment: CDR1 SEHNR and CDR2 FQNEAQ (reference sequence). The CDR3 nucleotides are TGTGCCAGCAGCTTTGGGACTAGCGGTGCTGTGAGTACGCAGTATTTT. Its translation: CASSFGTSGAVSTQYF.